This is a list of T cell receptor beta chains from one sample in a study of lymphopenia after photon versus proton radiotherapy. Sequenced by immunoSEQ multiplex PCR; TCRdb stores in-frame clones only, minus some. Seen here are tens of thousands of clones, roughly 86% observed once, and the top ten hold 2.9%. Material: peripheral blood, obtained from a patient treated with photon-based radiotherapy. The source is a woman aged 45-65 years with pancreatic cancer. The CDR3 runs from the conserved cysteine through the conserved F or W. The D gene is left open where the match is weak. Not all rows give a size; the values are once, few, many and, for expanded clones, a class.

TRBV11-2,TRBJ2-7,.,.,CASSFDRLLTYEQYF,TGTGCCAGCAGCTTTGACCGATTACTAACCTACGAGCAGTACTTC
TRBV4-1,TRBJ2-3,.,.,CASSQWISEGTQYF,TGCGCCAGCAGCCAATGGATCTCCGAAGGTACGCAGTATTTT
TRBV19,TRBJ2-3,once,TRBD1,CASADRVGFRTDTQYF,TGTGCCAGTGCCGACAGGGTTGGGTTTAGAACAGATACGCAGTATTTT
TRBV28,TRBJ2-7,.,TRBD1,CASRDRDSSYEQYF,TGTGCCAGCAGGGACAGGGACAGCTCCTACGAGCAGTACTTC
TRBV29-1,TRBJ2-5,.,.,CSGDTKYF,TGCAGCGGGGACACCAAGTACTTC
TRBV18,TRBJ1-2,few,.,CASSPLRAGDGYTF,TGTGCCAGCTCACCATTAAGGGCAGGAGACGGCTACACCTTC
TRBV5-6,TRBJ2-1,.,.,CASSFSRAPNEQFF,TGTGCCAGCAGCTTTAGCCGGGCCCCCAATGAGCAGTTCTTC
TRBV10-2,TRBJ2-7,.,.,CASSEPEAGWTYEQYF,TGCGCCAGCAGTGAGCCCGAGGCCGGGTGGACCTACGAGCAGTACTTC
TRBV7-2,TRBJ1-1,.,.,CASSLVRGVGAEAFF,TGTGCCAGCAGCTTAGTCCGGGGTGTGGGGGCGGAAGCTTTCTTT
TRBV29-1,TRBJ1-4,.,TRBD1,CSASKQGAGEKLFF,TGCAGCGCCAGCAAACAGGGGGCGGGAGAAAAACTGTTTTTT
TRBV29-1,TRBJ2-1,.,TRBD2,CSVPGTRIYNEQFF,TGCAGCGTACCCGGGACTAGAATATACAATGAGCAGTTCTTC
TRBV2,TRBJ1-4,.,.,CASGLGGPNEKLFF,TGTGCCAGCGGCCTCGGGGGTCCCAATGAAAAACTGTTTTTT
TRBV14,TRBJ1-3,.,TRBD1,CASSYDRASGNTIYF,TGTGCCAGCAGCTACGACAGGGCCTCTGGAAACACCATATATTTT
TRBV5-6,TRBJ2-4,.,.,CASSSGPRSTAKNIQYF,TGTGCCAGCAGCTCCGGACCGCGGAGTACAGCCAAAAACATTCAGTACTTC
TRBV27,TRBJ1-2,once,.,CASSSNRNAYGYTF,TGTGCCAGCAGTTCCAACAGGAACGCCTATGGCTACACCTTC
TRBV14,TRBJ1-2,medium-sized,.,CASSQEAGTKYGYTF,TGTGCCAGCAGCCAGGAGGCAGGGACCAAATATGGCTACACCTTC
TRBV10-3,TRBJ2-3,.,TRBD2,CAVRTGTSGHTDTQYF,TGTGCCGTCCGAACCGGGACTAGCGGCCACACAGATACGCAGTATTTT
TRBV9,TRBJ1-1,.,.,CASSDRDMNTEAFF,TGTGCCAGCAGCGACAGGGACATGAACACTGAAGCTTTCTTT
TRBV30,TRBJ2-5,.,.,CAWSSGLGTQYF,TGTGCCTGGAGTTCGGGGTTAGGGACCCAGTACTTC
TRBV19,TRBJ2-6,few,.,CASSMGVVGSGANVLTF,TGTGCCAGTAGTATGGGGGTAGTGGGCTCAGGGGCCAACGTCCTGACTTTC
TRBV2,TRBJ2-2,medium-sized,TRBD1,CAGRQGGTGELFF,TGTGCCGGGAGACAGGGTGGGACCGGGGAGCTGTTTTTT
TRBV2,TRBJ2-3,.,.,CAVRVGLTDTQYF,TGTGCCGTCAGGGTGGGGCTCACAGATACGCAGTATTTT
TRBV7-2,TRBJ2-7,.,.,CASRQVNEQYF,TGTGCCAGCAGACAGGTGAACGAGCAGTACTTC
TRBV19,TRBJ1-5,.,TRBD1,CASSIPGTGRLRPQHF,TGTGCCAGTAGTATCCCCGGGACAGGGAGACTGCGGCCCCAGCATTTT
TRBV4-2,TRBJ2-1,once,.,CASSYEQGSYNEQFF,TGTGCCAGCAGCTACGAACAGGGTTCCTACAATGAGCAGTTCTTC
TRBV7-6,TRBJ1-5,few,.,CASSLETAALNQPQHF,TGTGCCAGCAGCTTAGAGACAGCGGCCCTTAATCAGCCCCAGCATTTT
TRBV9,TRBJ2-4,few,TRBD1,CASSGRTGDKNIQYF,TGTGCCAGCAGCGGACGGACAGGGGACAAAAACATTCAGTACTTC
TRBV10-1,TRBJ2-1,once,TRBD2,CASSPGLAGGGNEQFF,TGCGCCAGCAGCCCGGGACTAGCGGGAGGCGGCAATGAGCAGTTCTTC
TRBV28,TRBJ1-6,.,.,CASSFPRTGSSYNSPLHF,TGTGCCAGCAGTTTCCCCCGGACCGGGAGCTCCTATAATTCACCCCTCCACTTT
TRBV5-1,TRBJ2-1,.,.,CASSLGGTLEYNEQFF,TGCGCCAGCAGCTTGGGCGGCACCCTGGAGTACAATGAGCAGTTCTTC
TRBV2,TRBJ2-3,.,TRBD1,CATTPTGGTDTQYF,TGTGCCACCACCCCTACAGGGGGCACAGATACGCAGTATTTT
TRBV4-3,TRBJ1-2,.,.,CASSQDSAGAGYGYTF,TGCGCCAGCAGCCAAGATTCGGCAGGGGCGGGCTATGGCTACACCTTC
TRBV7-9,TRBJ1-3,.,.,CASSRTVESGNTIYF,TGTGCCAGCAGCCGTACAGTGGAATCTGGAAACACCATATATTTT
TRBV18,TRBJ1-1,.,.,CASSLAATATNTEAFF,TGTGCCAGCTCACTCGCTGCAACAGCTACTAACACTGAAGCTTTCTTT
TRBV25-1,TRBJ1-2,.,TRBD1,CASSALDGTGNGYTF,TGTGCCAGCAGTGCCCTAGATGGGACAGGGAATGGCTACACCTTC
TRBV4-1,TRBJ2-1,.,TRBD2,CASSHPRPELAGGGSYNEQFF,TGCGCCAGCAGCCATCCAAGGCCGGAGCTAGCGGGAGGGGGTTCCTACAATGAGCAGTTCTTC
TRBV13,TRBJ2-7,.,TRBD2,CASTLAGETYEQYF,TGTGCCAGCACTCTAGCGGGAGAAACCTACGAGCAGTACTTC
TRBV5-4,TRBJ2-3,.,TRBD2,CASSLRSGGGRSTDTQYF,TGTGCCAGCAGCTTGAGGTCCGGAGGCGGGAGAAGCACAGATACGCAGTATTTT
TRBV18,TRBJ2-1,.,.,CASSHTQGSPNEQFF,TGTGCCAGCTCACACACTCAAGGTAGCCCCAATGAGCAGTTCTTC
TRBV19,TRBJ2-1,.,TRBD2,CASTFRGARLAGGDEQFF,TGTGCCAGTACCTTTCGCGGAGCGAGACTAGCGGGAGGAGATGAGCAGTTCTTC
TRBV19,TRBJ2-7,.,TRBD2,CASSTSDSRRTSSYEQYF,TGTGCCAGTAGTACCTCCGACAGTAGGAGGACTAGCTCCTACGAGCAGTACTTC
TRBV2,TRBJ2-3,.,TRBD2,CASMERTSGSLGTQYF,TGTGCCAGCATGGAGAGGACTAGCGGGAGTCTTGGTACGCAGTATTTT
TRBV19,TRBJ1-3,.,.,CASSLTATGTSGNTIYF,TGTGCCAGTAGTCTTACTGCTACAGGGACCTCTGGAAACACCATATATTTT
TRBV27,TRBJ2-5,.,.,CASSFSARLEGETQYF,TGTGCCAGCAGTTTCTCGGCCAGGCTAGAGGGAGAGACCCAGTACTTC
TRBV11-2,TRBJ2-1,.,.,CASSVRQQNNEQFF,TGTGCCAGCAGCGTTAGACAGCAGAACAATGAGCAGTTCTTC
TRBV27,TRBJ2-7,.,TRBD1,CASSFDRDLGYEQYF,TGTGCCAGCAGTTTCGACAGGGATTTAGGCTACGAGCAGTACTTC
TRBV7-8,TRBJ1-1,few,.,CASRQTPGGTEAFF,TGTGCCAGCAGGCAGACACCGGGGGGCACTGAAGCTTTCTTT
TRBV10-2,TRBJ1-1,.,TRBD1,CASRGTGTGNTEAFF,TGCGCCAGCAGGGGGACCGGGACAGGGAACACTGAAGCTTTCTTT
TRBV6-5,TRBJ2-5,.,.,CASSRLDGETQYF,TGTGCCAGCAGCCGCCTGGATGGGGAGACCCAGTACTTC